This T cell receptor beta chain was documented in a study of response to subunit inactivated influenza vaccine. The study's findings and limits: The study's authors posited that every seasonal influenza vaccination enlists few new T cells.

TCRdb re-called the RT-PCR reads through MiXCR, storing one row per CDR3 protein. The sample has hundreds of thousands of distinct CDR3 sequences; 6.5% to 8% are singletons. V was clipped by 3 bases and J by 0 bases, with 9 bases between them. The CDR3 totals 14 residues. Germline V lookup: CDR1 DFQATT, CDR2 SNEGSKA (reference sequence). This clonotype appeared many times. The antigen is unknown. The genes are TRBV20-1 and TRBJ2-1; either TRBD1 or TRBD2 may fit D (6 bases each). This TCR derives from a man between 50 and 70 years old who received an inactivated influenza vaccine. The specimen comprised PBMCs from blood, sampled 23 to 25 months after vaccination. CDR3 loop: CSASGGPSYNEQFF. Written as DNA, the CDR3 is TGCAGTGCTAGCGGGGGCCCCTCCTACAATGAGCAGTTCTTC.